Sequencing of this T cell receptor beta chain was carried out in a study of blood T cell repertoires in COVID-19 (dated by TCRdb to 2020 to 2022). Study-level background: Samples covering the acute and convalescent phases of COVID-19 were provided by collaborators in the United States, Italy and Spain. Deeply sampled blood TCRbeta repertoires from subjects exposed to, actively infected with, or recovered from COVID-19 were included in the dataset. The samples were drawn from two sources: the first 160 participants of the ongoing ImmuneRACE study, and approximately 1,300 subjects contributed by 6 global collaborators. The material from the prospective study consisted of cDNA or gDNA derived from T cells, B-cell-depleted T cells, or PBMCs. Nearly every sample came with metadata listing a de-identified subject ID, COVID-19 status, age in years and sex. HLA class I and class II types, where available, came from metadata supplied by the sample provider rather than from assay-based typing. A freely available public database, intended as a resource for researchers studying the immune response to SARS-CoV-2, is where the repertoires were released. Paper-wide results and their limitations: Clinical and demographic metadata were provided uncurated, with the amount varying by source and participant.

Whole blood was collected in K2EDTA tubes by collaborating institutions according to the institutions' own protocols. For TCRbeta analysis, collaborators shipped samples in one of three forms: frozen whole blood, isolated PBMCs, or DNA extracted from either of those sample types. On this clone itself: Its recognized antigen is unknown. Base qualities were left out, and no much larger clone turns up one base away.

TCRbeta CDR3 regions were amplified from genomic DNA using the immunoSEQ Assay, a bias-controlled multiplex PCR. Under the source paper's analysis protocol: The number of nucleated cells in each sample was estimated by amplification of reference gene primers within the assay. To quantify the absolute abundance of each unique TCRbeta CDR3 rearrangement, sequence reads were collapsed and filtered. For each sample, productive Simpson clonality was calculated as the square root of Simpson's diversity index over productive rearrangements. In TCRdb, the immuneACCESS table is reduced to in-frame sequences with V and J assigned. These tables do not hold every clone; where another copy was compared, an unresolved V gene accounts for under half, and the others remain unexplained. That table supplies the V and J calls and clone size; D and trimming were determined from the DNA. The sample table contains approximately 190,000 clones; only one count was recorded for under 85% of them. The ten largest clones take up roughly a sixth of the sample.

CDR1 and CDR2, per the germline V gene (reference sequence), are GTSNPN and SVGIG. From its cysteine to its phenylalanine, the CDR3 spans 12 amino acids. Left in the record is the CDR3 DNA by itself, 36 bases read in frame from the first base. Trimming takes 1 base from V and 1 base from J, and the germline ends sit 5 bases apart. Here the chain combines TRBV30 and TRBJ2-7, with TRBD2 perhaps the D gene, on 5 matching bases. Sequencing input: peripheral blood. The source of this sequence is a man between 60 and 75 years old with active or convalescent COVID-19. The CDR3 corresponds to CAWSGTSYEQYF. The DNA reads as follows: TGTGCCTGGAGTGGGACTTCCTACGAGCAGTACTTC.